Given below is one TCR beta chain in context. Antigen: not known. The data originate from a study of response to subunit inactivated influenza vaccine. J lost 4 bases, V lost 1 base, and 5 bases had no gene match. Germline V CDR1 and CDR2: SGHTA, FQGNSA. The CDR3 length is 15 residues. The study, taken as a whole, reports: Each seasonal influenza vaccination recruits few new T cells, the authors suggested.

TCRdb recomputed calls from the RT-PCR reads with MiXCR, one row per CDR3 protein. The sample has around 710,000 distinct CDR3 sequences; roughly 13% are singletons. This receptor was taken from a man in his fifties or sixties who received an inactivated influenza vaccine. The starting material was PBMCs from blood, obtained roughly 15 days before vaccination. V gene TRBV7-2 combines with J gene TRBJ2-5; TRBD2 agrees at 8 bases. CDR3 amino acids: CASSLVGGAPETQYF. The CDR3 region has the DNA TGTGCCAGCAGCTTAGTCGGGGGGGCCCCAGAGACCCAGTACTTC.